These 28 T cell receptor beta chains share one sample of origin, sequenced in a study of response to subunit inactivated influenza vaccine. TCRdb passed the RT-PCR reads through MiXCR, listing each CDR3 protein once. The data contain over 300,000 distinct CDR3 sequences, around a fifth of them singletons. This sample comprised PBMCs from blood, obtained roughly 20 months after vaccination. The receptor set was obtained from a man aged 45 to 75 who received an inactivated influenza vaccine.

This clonotype was counted many times. The chain has TRBV5-1 and TRBJ1-5; 11 bases map to TRBD1. The germline gives CDR1 SGHRS, CDR2 YFSETQ. The trim removed 4 bases at V and 1 base at J, leaving 4 bases unmatched. This CDR3 is built from 16 residues. The CDR3 sequence: CASSPGQGASNQPQHF. The CDR3 bases are TGCGCCAGCAGCCCAGGACAGGGGGCGAGCAATCAGCCCCAGCATTTT.

Of note for this clonotype: The junction departs from germline at one end; a sequencing error may be responsible. The chain has TRBV18 and TRBJ1-5; 8 nucleotides align to TRBD1. The germline CDR1 and CDR2 sequences are KGHSH and LQKENI. The CDR3 length is 16 residues. The CDR3 spells CASSPEPQGVNQAQHF. CDR3 nucleotides: TGTGCCAGCTCACCAGAACCACAGGGGGTGAATCAGGCCCAGCATTTT.

The rearrangement joins TRBV5-4 to TRBJ1-1; D possibly corresponds to TRBD1 (5 bases). The CDR3 totals 14 residues. Trimming took off 4 bases at V and 6 bases at J, with 16 bases between the two ends. Germline values: CDR1 SGHNT, CDR2 YYREEE (reference sequence). CDR3 nucleotide sequence: TGTGCCAGCAGCCCCATACAGTGGGGGGCTGAAGCTTTCTTT. As protein: CASSPIQWGAEAFF.

The V and J genes are TRBV3-1 and TRBJ2-7; TRBD1 is a possible D gene (5 bases). The V end was cut by 1 base, the J end by 12 bases, with 16 bases between. This CDR3 region has 13 residues. The germline CDR1 and CDR2 sequences are LGHDT and YNNKEL (reference sequence). The CDR3 is CASSQGKTVGAYF. CDR3 coding DNA: TGTGCCAGCAGCCAAGGAAAGACAGTCGGAGCGTACTTC.

The chain employs TRBV10-3 and TRBJ2-7; D call uncertain. Looked up from germline, CDR1 is ENHRY and CDR2 is SYGVKD. With 6 bases removed from V and 2 bases from J, the gap between germline ends came to 11 bases. There are 13 residues in the CDR3. This CDR3 reads CAIRHTETYEQYF. The CDR3 DNA reads TGTGCCATCAGACACACGGAAACCTACGAGCAGTACTTC.

This rearrangement joins TRBV6-2 or TRBV6-3 to TRBJ1-6; 7 positions agree with TRBD1. Germline trimming cut 2 bases from V and 17 bases from J; bases unmatched to any gene: 15. The CDR3 covers 15 residues. The germline CDR1 and CDR2 sequences are MNHEY and SVGEGT. The CDR3 reads CASSYPGQRPTDFHF. For the CDR3, the DNA is TGTGCCAGCAGTTACCCGGGACAGCGCCCTACAGATTTCCACTTT.

The rearrangement joins TRBV7-2 to TRBJ2-7; D unclear. The CDR3 runs 12 residues. Germline CDR1 SGHTA, CDR2 FQGNSA. Trimming left V 2 bases short and J 5 bases short, with 7 bases between. CDR3 amino acids: CASSLIGDEQYF. CDR3 in DNA: TGTGCCAGCAGCTTAATAGGCGACGAGCAGTACTTC.

CDR3 bases: TGTGCCAGCTCAGCACGTGGGACACATAAAAACATTCAGTACTTC. Its protein is CASSARGTHKNIQYF. This rearrangement joins TRBV18 to TRBJ2-4, with TRBD1 as a possible D gene (6 bases). Germline values: CDR1 KGHSH, CDR2 LQKENI. V was cut by 5 bases and J by 4 bases, with 15 bases left in between. The length of the CDR3 is 15 residues.

The rearrangement uses TRBV29-1 and TRBJ1-1, with 8 bases matching TRBD1. The length of the CDR3 is 13 residues. Germline V lookup: CDR1 SQVTM, CDR2 ANQGSEA. J lost 4 bases, V lost 5 bases, and 6 bases had no gene match. DNA of the CDR3: TGCAGCGTTAGAACAGGGGGTAGCACTGAAGCTTTCTTT. Its translation is CSVRTGGSTEAFF.

This clonotype has just a few counts. This chain connects TRBV6-1 to TRBJ1-6; D gene uncertain. With 0 bases removed from V and 7 bases from J, the gap between germline ends came to 10 bases. The germline CDR1 and CDR2 sequences are MNHNS and SASEGT. The CDR3 extends over 15 amino acids. The CDR3 loop is CASSEAWTGNSPLHF. The CDR3 coding sequence is TGTGCCAGCAGTGAAGCTTGGACGGGCAATTCACCCCTCCACTTT.

This clonotype appeared a few times. J is TRBJ1-5 and V is TRBV7-2; D is unresolved. Germline CDR1 reads SGHTA; CDR2 reads FQGNSA. This CDR3 is built from 14 residues. Trimming stripped 1 base from V and 6 bases from J, with 10 bases between. The CDR3 spells CASSLDGGLQPQHF. CDR3 DNA sequence: TGTGCCAGCAGCTTAGATGGCGGCCTTCAGCCCCAGCATTTT.

This chain uses TRBV14 with TRBJ2-4; the match to TRBD1 covers 10 bases. CDR3 length: 17 residues. Trimming at V came to 3 bases and at J to 4 bases, leaving 9 bases not matched to a gene. Germline values: CDR1 SGHDN, CDR2 FVKESK. The CDR3 DNA reads as TGTGCCAGCAGCCATATCCGGGACAGGGGAAAGAAAAACATTCAGTACTTC. Residues: CASSHIRDRGKKNIQYF. The whole variable domain, remainder taken from reference TRBV14 and TRBJ2-4, is EAGVTQFPSHSVIEKGQTVTLRCDPISGHDNLYWYRRVMGKEIKFLLHFVKESKQDESGMPNNRFLAERTGGTYSTLKVQPAELEDSGVYFCASSHIRDRGKKNIQYFGAGTRLSVL.

This clonotype has a handful of counts. J is TRBJ1-6 and V is TRBV19; a possible D gene is TRBD1 (5 bases). Trimming took 9 bases from V and 8 from J, leaving 11 bases between them. From germline, CDR1 is LNHDA and CDR2 SQIVND (reference sequence). This CDR3 spans 12 amino acids. The CDR3 is CASTLGDSPLHF. Written as DNA, the CDR3 is TGTGCCAGCACACTGGGGGATTCACCCCTCCACTTT.

V and J are TRBV7-9 and TRBJ1-4; the D gene is possibly TRBD1 (5 bases). This CDR3 is 12 amino acids long. Trimming took off 5 bases at V and 8 bases at J, with 9 bases between the two ends. In germline, CDR1 is SEHNR, CDR2 FQNEAQ (reference sequence). CDR3 sequence: CASSPGLEKLFF. The CDR3 DNA reads as TGTGCCAGCAGCCCGGGACTCGAAAAACTGTTTTTT.

The chain uses TRBV13 and TRBJ2-7; D may match TRBD1 or TRBD2 (6 bases each). The CDR3 has 16 amino acids. Germline CDR1 and CDR2: PRHDT and FYEKMQ (reference sequence). Trimming stripped 5 bases from V and 1 base from J, with 18 bases between. CDR3 protein: CASSLSWGAVSYEQYF. In DNA, the CDR3 is TGTGCCAGCAGCCTTAGCTGGGGGGCCGTATCCTACGAGCAGTACTTC.

Points on this clonotype: Being one base from a much bigger clone, this may be a read error. No conserved phenylalanine or tryptophan is present at the end of the CDR3, so a read error is the likely explanation. The rearrangement joins TRBV5-4 to TRBJ1-1; maybe TRBD1 (5 bases). Trimming took off 2 bases at V and 3 bases at J, with 11 bases between the two ends. Germline-derived CDR1 and CDR2 are SGHNT and YYREEE (reference sequence). CDR3 length: 14 residues. The CDR3 spells CASSFGARDTEAFI. CDR3 nucleotides: TGTGCCAGCAGCTTTGGGGCGAGGGACACTGAAGCTTTCATT.

The chain has TRBV12-3 or TRBV12-4 and TRBJ2-5; 7 bases align to TRBD1. CDR3 size: 14 residues. V shed 6 bases and J 5 bases; nucleotides not matched to a gene: 9. CDR3: CASSRSTGVETQYF. The DNA for the CDR3 is TGTGCCAGCAGCCGATCAACAGGGGTTGAGACCCAGTACTTC.

Only a few counts were recorded for this clonotype. The V gene is TRBV20-1, the J gene TRBJ2-5, with TRBD2 as a possible D gene (6 bases). This CDR3 is built from 14 residues. Germline V CDR1 and CDR2: DFQATT, SNEGSKA (reference sequence). Deletions cut 6 bases from V and 4 bases from J, with 18 bases between. CDR3 coding DNA: TGCAGTGCAGTAGGACTACACCCAGGAGAGACCCAGTACTTC. Amino acid sequence: CSAVGLHPGETQYF.

This clonotype showed up just a few times. The CDR3 DNA reads TGTGCCACCAGCAGAGATATCCGGAATCAGCCCCAGCATTTT. It specifies CATSRDIRNQPQHF. This chain connects TRBV15 to TRBJ1-5; no clear D gene. V gave up 0 bases and J gave up 4 bases, with 7 bases separating them. There are 14 residues in the CDR3. Germline assignment: CDR1 LNHNV and CDR2 YYDKDF (reference sequence).

This rearrangement joins TRBV28 to TRBJ2-7; D unclear. The CDR3 extends over 14 amino acids. Trimming took 2 bases from V and 4 from J, leaving 12 bases between them. Germline CDR1 MDHEN, CDR2 SYDVKM. The CDR3 is CASSLDRAAYEQYF. CDR3 nucleotides: TGTGCCAGCAGTTTAGATAGAGCAGCTTACGAGCAGTACTTC.

This chain connects TRBV27 to TRBJ2-3; 8 bases are a match to TRBD1. CDR1 and CDR2 from the germline V gene are MNHEY and SMNVEV (reference sequence). The V segment lost 5 bases and the J segment 2 bases; nucleotides outside the gene matches: 3. This CDR3 region has 14 residues. In nucleotides, the CDR3 is TGTGCCAGCAGTCAGGGGGCCCTCACAGATACGCAGTATTTT. This sequence encodes CASSQGALTDTQYF.

A note on this clonotype: This may come from a read error, since a much larger clone is one base off. The chain joins TRBV28 to TRBJ1-2, with a weak D call TRBD1 (6 bases). The CDR3 runs 11 residues. V dropped 6 bases and J dropped 8 bases, with 10 bases sitting between them. Germline values: CDR1 MDHEN, CDR2 SYDVKM. Written as DNA, the CDR3 is TGTGCCAGCAGATACAGGGAAGGCTACACCTTC. Translating it yields CASRYREGYTF.

This clonotype occurred a few times. V is TRBV4-3 and J is TRBJ1-1; 8 bases agree with TRBD1. V was pared by 0 bases and J by 7 bases, with 4 bases of the junction left unmatched. The germline V gene has CDR1 LGHNA and CDR2 YSLEER. The CDR3 is 14 residues long. The CDR3 DNA is TGCGCCAGCAGCCAAGATCCGGGACAGGATGAAGCTTTCTTT. Translating gives CASSQDPGQDEAFF.

This clonotype was seen a few times. The chain recombines TRBV5-1 with TRBJ1-5; D is ambiguous. Deletions cut 0 bases from V and 0 bases from J, with 7 bases between. Germline CDR1 reads SGHRS; CDR2 reads YFSETQ. The CDR3 has 15 residues. This chain's CDR3 is CASSLDPGSNQPQHF. For the CDR3, the DNA is TGCGCCAGCAGCTTGGACCCGGGTAGCAATCAGCCCCAGCATTTT.

The V gene is TRBV9, the J gene TRBJ1-1, with unresolved D. V lost 3 bases, J lost 4 bases, and 10 bases lay in between. Germline-derived CDR1 and CDR2 are SGDLS and YYNGEE. This CDR3 is built from 13 residues. CDR3 amino acids: CASSDRSGTEAFF. The CDR3, as DNA: TGTGCCAGCAGCGACAGAAGTGGCACTGAAGCTTTCTTT. The full variable domain, in which reference TRBV9 and TRBJ1-1 provide the parts outside the CDR3, is DSGVTQTPKHLITATGQRVTLRCSPRSGDLSVYWYQQSLDQGLQFLIQYYNGEERAKGNILERFSAQQFPDLHSELNLSSLELGDSALYFCASSDRSGTEAFFGQGTRLTVV.

This clonotype has ten or more counts. The chain is built from TRBV15 and TRBJ1-1; D unresolved. Trimming stripped 0 bases from V and 2 bases from J, with 10 bases between. This CDR3 has 15 residues. Per the germline V gene, CDR1 is LNHNV and CDR2 is YYDKDF (reference sequence). CDR3 loop: CATSRDRSGNTEAFF. CDR3 coding DNA: TGTGCCACCAGCAGAGATCGGAGCGGAAACACTGAAGCTTTCTTT.

J is TRBJ2-7 and V is TRBV2; perhaps D is TRBD1 or TRBD2 (5 bases each). Germline V gives CDR1 SNHLY, CDR2 FYNNEI. The CDR3 contains 12 residues. V lost 6 bases to trimming and J lost 10 bases, with 16 bases between them. The CDR3, as DNA: TGTGCCAGCAGGGGGACGGGTGCCGTACAGTACTTC. Protein product: CASRGTGAVQYF.

This clonotype showed up many times. The chain couples TRBV18 to TRBJ1-4; no firm D call. This CDR3 region has 15 residues. The germline V and J ends were trimmed by 0 bases and 7 bases, with 12 bases remaining between them. Germline CDR1 is KGHSH and CDR2 is LQKENI. CDR3 sequence (DNA): TGTGCCAGCTCACCACCTGAAGGCTTACGTGAAAAACTGTTTTTT. It translates to CASSPPEGLREKLFF.